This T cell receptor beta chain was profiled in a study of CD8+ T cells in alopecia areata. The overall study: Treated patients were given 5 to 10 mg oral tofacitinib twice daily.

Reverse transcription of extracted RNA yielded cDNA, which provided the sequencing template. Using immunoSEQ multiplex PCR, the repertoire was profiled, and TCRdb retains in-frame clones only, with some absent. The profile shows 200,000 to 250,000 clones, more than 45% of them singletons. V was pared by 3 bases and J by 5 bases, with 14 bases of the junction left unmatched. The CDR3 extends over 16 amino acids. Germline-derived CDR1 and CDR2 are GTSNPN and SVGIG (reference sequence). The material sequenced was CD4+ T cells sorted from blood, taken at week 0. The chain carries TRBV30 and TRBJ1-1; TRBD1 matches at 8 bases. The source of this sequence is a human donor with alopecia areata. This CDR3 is CAWRPRTGTQRTEAFF. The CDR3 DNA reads TGTGCCTGGAGACCCCGGACAGGGACCCAGCGGACTGAAGCTTTCTTT.